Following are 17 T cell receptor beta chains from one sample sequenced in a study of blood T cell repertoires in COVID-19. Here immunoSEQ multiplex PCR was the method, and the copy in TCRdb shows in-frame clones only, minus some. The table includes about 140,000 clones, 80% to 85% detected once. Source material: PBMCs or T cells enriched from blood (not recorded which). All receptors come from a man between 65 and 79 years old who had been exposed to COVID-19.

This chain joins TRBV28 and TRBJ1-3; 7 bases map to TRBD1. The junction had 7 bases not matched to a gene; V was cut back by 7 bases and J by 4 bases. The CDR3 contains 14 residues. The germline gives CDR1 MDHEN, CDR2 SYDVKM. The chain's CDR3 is CASTTPGQGNTIYF. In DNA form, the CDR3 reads TGTGCCAGCACGACTCCGGGACAGGGAAACACCATATATTTT.

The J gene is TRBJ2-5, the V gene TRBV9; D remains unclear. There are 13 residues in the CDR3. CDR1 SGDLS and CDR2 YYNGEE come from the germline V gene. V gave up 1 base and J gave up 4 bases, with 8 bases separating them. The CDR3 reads CASSVNSGETQYF. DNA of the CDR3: TGTGCCAGCAGCGTAAACTCTGGAGAGACCCAGTACTTC.

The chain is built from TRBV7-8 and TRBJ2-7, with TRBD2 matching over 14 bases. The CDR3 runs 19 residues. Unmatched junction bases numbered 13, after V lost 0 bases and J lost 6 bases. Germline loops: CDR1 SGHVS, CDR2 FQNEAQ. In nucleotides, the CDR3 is TGTGCCAGCAGCTTAGCTCCCGCCCAGACTAGCGGGAGGGTTGCCGAGCAGTACTTC. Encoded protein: CASSLAPAQTSGRVAEQYF.

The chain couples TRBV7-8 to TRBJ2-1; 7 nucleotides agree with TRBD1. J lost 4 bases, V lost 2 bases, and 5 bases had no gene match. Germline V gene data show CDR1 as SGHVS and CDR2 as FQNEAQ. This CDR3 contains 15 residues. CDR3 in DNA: TGTGCCAGCAGCTTAAGTCGACAGGGATACAATGAGCAGTTCTTC. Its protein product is CASSLSRQGYNEQFF. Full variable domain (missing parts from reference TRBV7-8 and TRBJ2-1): GAGVSQSPRYKVAKRGQDVALRCDPISGHVSLFWYQQALGQGPEFLTYFQNEAQLDKSGLPSDRFFAERPEGSVSTLKIQRTQQEDSAVYLCASSLSRQGYNEQFFGPGTRLTVL.

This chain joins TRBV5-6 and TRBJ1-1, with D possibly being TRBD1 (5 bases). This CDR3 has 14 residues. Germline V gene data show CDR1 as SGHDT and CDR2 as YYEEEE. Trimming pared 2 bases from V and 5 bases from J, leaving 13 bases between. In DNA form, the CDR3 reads TGTGCCAGCAGCTTAGTTCGGGGGGTTACTGAAGCTTTCTTT. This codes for CASSLVRGVTEAFF.

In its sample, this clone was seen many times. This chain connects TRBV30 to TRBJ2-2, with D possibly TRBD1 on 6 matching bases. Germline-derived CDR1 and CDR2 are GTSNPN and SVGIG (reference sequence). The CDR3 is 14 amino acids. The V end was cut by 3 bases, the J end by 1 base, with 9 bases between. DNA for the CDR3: TGTGCCTGGAGAGAGACAGGGAACACCGGGGAGCTGTTTTTT. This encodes CAWRETGNTGELFF.

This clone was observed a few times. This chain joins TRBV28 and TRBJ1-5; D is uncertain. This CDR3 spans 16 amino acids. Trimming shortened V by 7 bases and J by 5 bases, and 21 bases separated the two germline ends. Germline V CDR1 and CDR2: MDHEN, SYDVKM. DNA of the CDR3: TGTGCCAGCAACTACCCGGGTCCAGCCGGGGATCAGCCCCAGCATTTT. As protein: CASNYPGPAGDQPQHF.

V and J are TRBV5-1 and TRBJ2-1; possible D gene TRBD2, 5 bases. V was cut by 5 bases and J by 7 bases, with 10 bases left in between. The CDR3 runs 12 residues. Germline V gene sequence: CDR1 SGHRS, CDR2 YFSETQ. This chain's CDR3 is CASRRGPNEQFF. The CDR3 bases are TGCGCCAGCAGAAGAGGGCCAAATGAGCAGTTCTTC.

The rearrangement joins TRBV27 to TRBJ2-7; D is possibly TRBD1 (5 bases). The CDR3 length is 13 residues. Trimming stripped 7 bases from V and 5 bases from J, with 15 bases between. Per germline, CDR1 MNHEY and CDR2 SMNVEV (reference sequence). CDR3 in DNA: TGTGCCAGCACCCAGGGTGGACGAGACGAGCAGTACTTC. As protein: CASTQGGRDEQYF.

The CDR3 DNA reads as TGTGCCAGCAGCCCAACTGCCGCCCGTAATAGGAACACTGAAGCTTTCTTT. The encoded protein is CASSPTAARNRNTEAFF. The chain carries TRBV3-1 (or the pseudogene TRBV3-2) and TRBJ1-1; the D is unclear. CDR1 LGHDT and CDR2 YNNKEL come from the germline V gene (reference sequence). CDR3 length: 17 amino acids. V lost 4 bases and J 1 base, leaving 19 bases between the germline ends.

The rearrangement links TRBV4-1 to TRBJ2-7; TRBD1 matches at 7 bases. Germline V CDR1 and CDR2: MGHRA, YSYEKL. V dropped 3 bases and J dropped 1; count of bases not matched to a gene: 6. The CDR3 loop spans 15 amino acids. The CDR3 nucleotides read TGCGCCAGCAGCCAGACTTGGGACAGTTCCTACGAGCAGTACTTC. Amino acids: CASSQTWDSSYEQYF.

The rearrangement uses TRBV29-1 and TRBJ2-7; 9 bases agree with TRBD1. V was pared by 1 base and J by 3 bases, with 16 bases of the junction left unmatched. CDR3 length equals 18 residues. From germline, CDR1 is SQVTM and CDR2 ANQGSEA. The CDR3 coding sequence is TGCAGCGTTGAAGCCCTCGACAGGGGGGCAAGAGGGGACTACGAGCAGTACTTC. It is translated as CSVEALDRGARGDYEQYF.

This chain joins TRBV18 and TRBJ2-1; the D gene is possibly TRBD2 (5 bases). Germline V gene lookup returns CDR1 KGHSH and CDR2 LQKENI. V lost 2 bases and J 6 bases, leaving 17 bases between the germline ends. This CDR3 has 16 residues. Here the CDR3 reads CASSPRGYKLINEQFF. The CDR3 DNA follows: TGTGCCAGCTCACCAAGAGGGTATAAATTAATCAATGAGCAGTTCTTC.

The CDR3 region is CASSFPTEVYGYTF. In nucleotides, the CDR3 is TGTGCCAGTAGTTTTCCCACGGAGGTCTATGGCTACACCTTC. This chain connects TRBV19 to TRBJ1-2; D uncertain. V lost 5 bases to trimming and J lost 4 bases, with 14 bases between them. This CDR3 comprises 14 residues. Germline values: CDR1 LNHDA, CDR2 SQIVND (reference sequence).

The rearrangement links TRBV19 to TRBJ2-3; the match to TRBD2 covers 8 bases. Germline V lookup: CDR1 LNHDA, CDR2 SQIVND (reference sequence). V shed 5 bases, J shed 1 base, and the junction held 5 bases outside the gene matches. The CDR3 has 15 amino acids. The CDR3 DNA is TGTGCCAGTAGTTCCCGAGCGGGGGGCACAGATACGCAGTATTTT. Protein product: CASSSRAGGTDTQYF.

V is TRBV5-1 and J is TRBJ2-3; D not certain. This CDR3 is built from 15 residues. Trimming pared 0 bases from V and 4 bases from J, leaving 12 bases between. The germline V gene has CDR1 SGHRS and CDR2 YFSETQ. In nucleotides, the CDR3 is TGCGCCAGCAGCTTGGCGAGTAAAGTTTCAGATACGCAGTATTTT. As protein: CASSLASKVSDTQYF.

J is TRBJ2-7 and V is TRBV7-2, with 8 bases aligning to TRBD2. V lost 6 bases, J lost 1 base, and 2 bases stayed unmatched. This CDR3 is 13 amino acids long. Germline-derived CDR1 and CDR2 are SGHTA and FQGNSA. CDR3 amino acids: CASSTSGSYEQYF. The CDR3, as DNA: TGTGCCAGCAGTACTAGCGGATCCTACGAGCAGTACTTC.